The T cell receptor (beta chain) under discussion was sequenced for a study of shared clonotypes between healthy human individuals. Using immunoSEQ multiplex PCR, the repertoire was profiled, and TCRdb retains in-frame clones only, with some absent. The sample includes about 2.3 million clones, around 93% of them seen just once. The germline V gene encodes CDR1 SGHRS and CDR2 YFSETQ. This CDR3 region has 16 residues. V was pared by 4 bases and J by 6 bases, with 9 bases of the junction left unmatched. Specimen: naive CD4+ T cells from PBMCs. Subset indicated: CD45RA+ positively selected. The chain carries TRBV5-1 and TRBJ2-1, with 11 bases identical to TRBD2. This TCR derives from a man younger than 35 in good health. Some clones in this sample may be carry-over from other donors' samples. The CDR3 nucleotides are TGCGCCAGCAGCCCCCCTCTAGCGGGAGGACGCAATGAGCAGTTCTTC. The encoded protein is CASSPPLAGGRNEQFF.